Following are 20 T cell receptor beta chains from one sample sequenced in a study of T cells after yellow fever vaccination (dated by TCRdb to between 2017 and 2020). The protocol used for the library was 5' RACE. Sequencing was performed on an Illumina NovaSeq 6000. Using fastp at Q25 and MiXCR, TCRdb reprocessed the public reads and kept productive beta chains. Each entry is one CDR3 protein sequence, shown with its most common DNA and genes. The table for this sample lists some 150,000 distinct CDR3 sequences; 11% of them were counted only once. Together, the top ten hold around 34% of the sample. The meaning of the sample's treatment or condition label: live attenuated yellow fever vaccine strain. The sequencing here drew on CD8+ T cells sorted from PBMCs, taken 15 days after the yellow fever booster vaccination. Source of these receptors: a man between 18 and 35 years old who received the YFV17D yellow fever vaccine.

The chain links TRBV7-3 to TRBJ2-7; possibly TRBD1 or TRBD2 for D (6 bases each). The CDR3 sequence is 16 residues long. Per germline, CDR1 SGHTA and CDR2 FQGTGA. V shed 0 bases and J shed 5 bases, with 17 bases lying between them. In DNA form, the CDR3 reads TGTGCCAGCAGCTTAACGTTGCGAGGGGGAGGAAACGAGCAGTACTTC. Its protein is CASSLTLRGGGNEQYF.

There are a few counts of this clonotype. The chain has TRBV12-5 and TRBJ2-1, with 9 bases lining up with TRBD2. The CDR3 is made up of 16 amino acids. CDR1 is LGHNT, CDR2 FRNRAP, per germline. Unmatched junction bases numbered 8, after V lost 7 bases and J lost 1 base. For the CDR3, the DNA is TGTGCTAGTGCCTGGTGGCTAGCGGGATCCTACAATGAGCAGTTCTTC. Its protein product is CASAWWLAGSYNEQFF.

V usage is TRBV10-2 and J usage is TRBJ2-1, with D possibly being TRBD1 (5 bases). The length of the CDR3 is 12 residues. Looked up from germline, CDR1 is WSHSY and CDR2 is SAAADI. Trimming cost V 4 bases and J 8 bases, with 9 bases left between them. The CDR3 region has the DNA TGCGCCAGCAGTGGGGGCGTGTATGAGCAGTTCTTC. Amino acids: CASSGGVYEQFF.

The CDR3 loop is CASSSRLGGETQYF. CDR3 bases: TGCGCCAGCAGCTCCAGACTAGGGGGCGAGACCCAGTACTTC. This sequence joins TRBV5-1 and TRBJ2-5; possible D gene TRBD1, 7 bases. The CDR3 is made up of 14 amino acids. Trimming cost V 3 bases and J 5 bases, with 14 bases left between them. Per the germline V gene, CDR1 is SGHRS and CDR2 is YFSETQ.

This clonotype was detected once. The chain couples TRBV5-1 to TRBJ2-1; D is undetermined. CDR1 is SGHRS, CDR2 YFSETQ, per germline. Trimming stripped 1 base from V and 10 bases from J, with 12 bases between. The length of the CDR3 is 13 residues. This CDR3 is CASSLYQHDEQFF. In nucleotides, the CDR3 is TGCGCCAGCAGCTTGTATCAGCACGACGAGCAGTTCTTC.

In its sample, this clonotype was seen many times. V usage is TRBV5-1 and J usage is TRBJ2-1; D is unclear. Deletions cut 3 bases from V and 7 bases from J, with 14 bases between. Per the germline V gene, CDR1 is SGHRS and CDR2 is YFSETQ. CDR3 size: 14 residues. Here the CDR3 DNA reads TGCGCCAGCAGCTCGCTTGTCCCCCAGAATGAGCAGTTCTTC. Its protein is CASSSLVPQNEQFF.

This clonotype came up a few times. The genes are TRBV6-5 and TRBJ1-4, with D possibly TRBD1 on 5 matching bases. The germline V gene has CDR1 MNHEY and CDR2 SVGAGI. The CDR3 length is 15 residues. The germline V and J ends were trimmed by 6 bases and 0 bases, with 11 bases remaining between them. DNA of the CDR3: TGTGCCAGCAGCCCCGAACAGGCAACTAATGAAAAACTGTTTTTT. Its protein product is CASSPEQATNEKLFF.

This clonotype has just a few counts. This chain connects TRBV6-5 to TRBJ2-1; D is possibly TRBD2 (6 bases). Germline lookup yields CDR1 MNHEY and CDR2 SVGAGI. V gave up 6 bases and J gave up 3 bases, with 15 bases separating them. The CDR3 consists of 15 residues. The CDR3 reads CASSPGGPGYNEQFF. For the CDR3, the DNA is TGTGCCAGCAGCCCCGGGGGTCCCGGCTACAATGAGCAGTTCTTC.

This rearrangement joins TRBV4-3 to TRBJ2-1, with TRBD2 as a possible D gene (7 bases). Per germline, CDR1 LGHNA and CDR2 YSLEER. The CDR3 loop spans 17 amino acids. The V and J ends lost 0 bases and 2 bases respectively, with 14 bases between them. CDR3 DNA: TGCGCCAGCAGCCAAGAAGGGGGGGGCCTGCCCTACAATGAGCAGTTCTTC. This encodes CASSQEGGGLPYNEQFF.

This clonotype turned up a few times. The chain couples TRBV29-1 to TRBJ2-1; D is ambiguous. V was pared by 0 bases and J by 7 bases, with 10 bases between. This CDR3 is 13 amino acids long. In germline, CDR1 is SQVTM, CDR2 ANQGSEA. The CDR3 is CSVEESGGNEQFF. The CDR3 DNA sequence: TGCAGCGTTGAAGAAAGTGGTGGGAATGAGCAGTTCTTC.

In this sample, this clonotype turned up a few times. V gene TRBV6-5 combines with J gene TRBJ2-7, with 8 nucleotides matching TRBD1. V was pared by 0 bases and J by 1 base, with 5 bases of the junction left unmatched. The length of the CDR3 is 16 residues. Looked up from germline, CDR1 is MNHEY and CDR2 is SVGAGI. Here the CDR3 DNA reads TGTGCCAGCAGTTACTCCGGGACAGGAGGGTCCTACGAGCAGTACTTC. Protein sequence: CASSYSGTGGSYEQYF.

There are a few counts of this clonotype. The V call is TRBV4-1, the J call TRBJ2-7, with 9 bases that match TRBD1. CDR3 length: 16 residues. The trim removed 0 bases at V and 4 bases at J, leaving 7 bases unmatched. CDR1 is MGHRA, CDR2 YSYEKL, per germline. CDR3 protein: CASSQDPRQGVYEQYF. The CDR3 nucleotides read TGCGCCAGCAGCCAAGATCCCCGACAGGGGGTTTACGAGCAGTACTTC.

This clonotype was counted between two and nine times. The rearrangement joins TRBV15 to TRBJ1-5; D not certain. CDR3 length: 14 amino acids. Germline CDR1 and CDR2: LNHNV and YYDKDF (reference sequence). The V and J ends lost 1 base and 7 bases respectively, with 11 bases between them. CDR3: CATSRVLAPQPQHF. In nucleotides, the CDR3 is TGTGCCACCAGCAGAGTACTCGCCCCCCAGCCCCAGCATTTT. Variable domain in full (rest from reference TRBV15 and TRBJ1-5): DAMVIQNPRYQVTQFGKPVTLSCSQTLNHNVMYWYQQKSSQAPKLLFHYYDKDFNNEADTPDNFQSRRPNTSFCFLDIRSPGLGDTAMYLCATSRVLAPQPQHFGDGTRLSIL.

This clonotype was recorded a few times. The chain couples TRBV7-2 to TRBJ2-2; D is undetermined. Germline CDR1 SGHTA, CDR2 FQGNSA. V lost 7 bases to trimming and J lost 3 bases, with 15 bases between them. CDR3 size: 15 residues. The DNA for the CDR3 is TGTGCCAGCACCCTATTCGGGTTGGACACCGGGGAGCTGTTTTTT. The encoded protein is CASTLFGLDTGELFF.

The table lists this clonotype with many counts. This sequence joins TRBV27 and TRBJ2-2; perhaps TRBD2 as D (5 bases). Germline lookup yields CDR1 MNHEY and CDR2 SMNVEV (reference sequence). V lost 4 bases and J lost 6, with 12 bases in between. The CDR3 covers 14 residues. CDR3 in amino acids: CASSYEGASGELFF. CDR3 DNA sequence: TGTGCCAGCAGTTACGAGGGCGCGTCCGGGGAGCTGTTTTTT.

V usage is TRBV28 and J usage is TRBJ2-3; D gene uncertain. CDR3 size: 13 residues. V dropped 6 bases and J dropped 8 bases, with 15 bases sitting between them. CDR1 and CDR2 from the germline V gene are MDHEN and SYDVKM. The CDR3 is CASSRASARTQYF. The CDR3 DNA is TGTGCCAGCAGCCGGGCCTCGGCGCGTACGCAGTATTTT. The entire variable domain, with the rest obtained from reference TRBV28 and TRBJ2-3, is as follows: DVKVTQSSRYLVKRTGEKVFLECVQDMDHENMFWYRQDPGLGLRLIYFSYDVKMKEKGDIPEGYSVSREKKERFSLILESASTNQTSMYLCASSRASARTQYFGPGTRLTVL.

The J gene is TRBJ2-7, the V gene TRBV6-2 or TRBV6-3; TRBD1 matches at 7 bases. The V and J ends lost 4 bases and 3 bases, in that order; junction bases with no gene match: 9. CDR1 is MNHEY, CDR2 SVGEGT, per germline. CDR3 length: 15 residues. CDR3: CASSSQKTGYYEQYV. The CDR3 DNA sequence: TGTGCCAGCAGTTCCCAGAAGACAGGGTACTACGAGCAGTACGTC.

The V gene is TRBV29-1, the J gene TRBJ2-5; 7 positions match TRBD2. The CDR3 consists of 13 residues. J lost 5 bases, V lost 4 bases, and 7 bases had no gene match. Germline lookup yields CDR1 SQVTM and CDR2 ANQGSEA. The CDR3 protein is CSVAGWGGETQYF. The CDR3, as DNA: TGCAGCGTTGCGGGCTGGGGGGGGGAGACCCAGTACTTC.

The rearrangement links TRBV12-3 or TRBV12-4 to TRBJ1-6; 7 nucleotides align to TRBD1. V lost 6 bases, J lost 8 bases, and 10 bases stayed unmatched. This CDR3 spans 15 amino acids. The CDR3 DNA reads TGTGCCAGCAGGACATGGACAGGCGCCGATTCACCCCTCCACTTT. It specifies CASRTWTGADSPLHF.

The J gene is TRBJ2-7, the V gene TRBV6-2 or TRBV6-3, with 8 bases aligning to TRBD2. Germline CDR1 MNHEY, CDR2 SVGEGT. V lost 6 bases and J lost 4; bases outside the gene matches: 11. The CDR3 extends over 15 amino acids. CDR3 sequence reads: CASRTRGGARYEQYV. The CDR3 DNA reads as TGTGCCAGCAGAACTCGGGGGGGGGCGCGGTACGAGCAGTACGTC.